Listed here is a single TCR beta chain. This table comes from immunoSEQ multiplex PCR, and its TCRdb copy is limited to in-frame clones, with some not included. Of 100,000 to 150,000 clones listed, about 93% are singletons. These data belong to a study of OX40 agonist ivuxolimab in advanced cancers. Germline V CDR1 and CDR2: MNHEY, SVGAGI. Losses at the gene ends were 10 bases for V and 7 bases for J; bases not matched to a gene: 10. The CDR3 is made up of 12 amino acids. Sequences were derived from CD4+ or CD8+ T cells sorted from blood, sampled in a trial of the OX40 agonist ivuxolimab. The clonotype was recovered from an adult with an advanced solid tumor such as melanoma, head and neck, liver or kidney cancer. J is TRBJ2-7 and V is TRBV6-5; 7 bases are shared with TRBD1. CDR3 sequence (DNA): TGTGCCATCTTCGACAGGGTGGGAGAGCAGTACTTC. It specifies CAIFDRVGEQYF.